In its sample, the clone carrying this TCR beta chain was seen many times. These data belong to a study of Graves' ophthalmopathy and Graves' hyperthyroidism. RNA transcripts served as template for amplifying TCR beta CDR3 sequences. An opening RT-PCR round employed HTBI primers and preceded a second-round multiplex PCR. TCRdb itself ran the multiplex PCR reads through MiXCR, one entry per CDR3 protein. This table holds a few hundred thousand distinct CDR3 sequences, roughly 17% found once. The sequence was collected from an adult woman with stable Graves' hyperthyroidism. The sequenced material came from peripheral blood.

In nucleotides, the CDR3 is TGTGCCAGCAGTTTACCCACCCGGACCGAGGGTGGCTACACCTTC. Residues: CASSLPTRTEGGYTF. This chain links TRBV28 with TRBJ1-2; no definite D call. The germline V gene encodes CDR1 MDHEN and CDR2 SYDVKM. CDR3 length: 15 residues. Deletions cut 2 bases from V and 7 bases from J, with 17 bases between.